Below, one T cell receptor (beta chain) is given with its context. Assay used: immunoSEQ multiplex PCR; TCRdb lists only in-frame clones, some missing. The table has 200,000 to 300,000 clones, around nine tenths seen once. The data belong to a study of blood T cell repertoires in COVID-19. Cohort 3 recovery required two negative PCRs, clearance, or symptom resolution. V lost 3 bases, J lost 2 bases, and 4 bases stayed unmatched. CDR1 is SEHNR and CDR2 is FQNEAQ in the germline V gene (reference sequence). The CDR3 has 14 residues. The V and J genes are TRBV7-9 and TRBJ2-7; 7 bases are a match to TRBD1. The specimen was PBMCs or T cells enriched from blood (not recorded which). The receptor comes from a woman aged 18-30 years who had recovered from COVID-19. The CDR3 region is CASSLGQFTYEQYF. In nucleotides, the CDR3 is TGTGCCAGCAGCTTGGGACAGTTTACCTACGAGCAGTACTTC.